A single sample is the source of the 21 T cell receptor beta chains below, sequenced in a study of T cell responses to AZD1222 COVID-19 vaccine. Using immunoSEQ multiplex PCR, the repertoire was profiled, and TCRdb retains in-frame clones only, with some absent. The table records 150,000 to 200,000 clones, 88% of them present only once. Material: peripheral blood, obtained on day 0 of AZD1222 vaccination. These receptors were taken from an adult in good health.

The rearrangement uses TRBV11-2 and TRBJ1-5; D not certain. V was pared by 1 base and J by 2 bases, with 6 bases between. Germline V gene data show CDR1 as SGHAT and CDR2 as FQNNGV. This CDR3 is built from 14 residues. CDR3 protein: CASSLALGNQPQHF. The CDR3 bases are TGTGCCAGCAGCTTAGCCTTGGGCAATCAGCCCCAGCATTTT.

J is TRBJ1-1 and V is TRBV6-6; no reliable D call. In germline, CDR1 is MNHNY, CDR2 SVGAGI (reference sequence). V was pared by 4 bases and J by 11 bases, with 11 bases between. The CDR3 has 11 residues. CDR3 amino acids: CASSFQTLAFF. The CDR3 nucleotides read TGTGCCAGCAGTTTCCAAACGCTGGCTTTCTTT.

In nucleotides, the CDR3 is TGTGCCAGCAGTTGGGCTAGCCTCCACTCCTACGAGCAGTACTTC. This encodes CASSWASLHSYEQYF. The chain is built from TRBV27 and TRBJ2-7; D is possibly TRBD2 (5 bases). V was pared by 4 bases and J by 0 bases, with 13 bases between. The germline V gene encodes CDR1 MNHEY and CDR2 SMNVEV (reference sequence). This CDR3 comprises 15 residues.

The J gene is TRBJ1-1, the V gene TRBV9; no reliable D call. CDR3 length: 14 amino acids. V was shortened by 3 bases and J by 0 bases, with 9 bases between the two germline ends. The germline CDR1 and CDR2 sequences are SGDLS and YYNGEE. CDR3 amino acids: CASSGVKLNTEAFF. As DNA, the CDR3 is TGTGCCAGCAGCGGGGTTAAGCTGAACACTGAAGCTTTCTTT.

The chain uses TRBV2 and TRBJ1-2, with D unclear. The germline V and J ends were trimmed by 4 bases and 5 bases, with 11 bases remaining between them. Germline V CDR1 and CDR2: SNHLY, FYNNEI. This CDR3 has 13 amino acids. Here the CDR3 DNA reads TGTGCCAGCAGTGGGAGATTGATTTATGGCTACACCTTC. Translated, it gives CASSGRLIYGYTF.

This clone has only one observation. The rearrangement links TRBV4-2 to TRBJ1-6; unclear D gene. From germline, CDR1 is LGHNA and CDR2 YNFKEQ. The CDR3 is 16 amino acids. V was trimmed by 4 bases and J by 7 bases, leaving 17 bases between them. CDR3 loop: CASSPSAVGKNSPLHF. CDR3 sequence (DNA): TGTGCCAGCAGCCCGTCGGCGGTTGGAAAAAATTCACCCCTCCACTTT.

The rearrangement uses TRBV4-3 and TRBJ1-1; D may be TRBD1 (6 bases). Between the trimmed V and J ends, which lost 1 base and 0 bases, there was a span of 12 bases. Germline CDR1 LGHNA, CDR2 YSLEER. The CDR3 spans 16 residues. CDR3 protein: CASSQGGAIMNTEAFF. CDR3 in DNA: TGCGCCAGCAGCCAAGGGGGGGCGATTATGAACACTGAAGCTTTCTTT.

The chain links TRBV7-9 to TRBJ2-5; TRBD2 might be the D (6 bases). The CDR3 covers 14 residues. Trimming shortened V by 3 bases and J by 5 bases, and 13 bases separated the two germline ends. Germline V gene lookup returns CDR1 SEHNR and CDR2 FQNEAQ (reference sequence). The DNA for the CDR3 is TGTGCCAGCAGCTTCGCGGGGCCGGGGGAGACCCAGTACTTC. As protein: CASSFAGPGETQYF.

This clone was observed a few times. The chain carries TRBV2 and TRBJ1-5; 10 positions match TRBD1. The V and J ends lost 6 bases and 4 bases, in that order; junction bases with no gene match: 6. The CDR3 covers 15 residues. CDR1 is SNHLY and CDR2 is FYNNEI in the germline V gene. This CDR3 reads CASSRDRGKNQPQHF. In nucleotides, the CDR3 is TGTGCCAGCAGCCGGGACAGGGGTAAAAATCAGCCCCAGCATTTT.

This chain uses TRBV12-3 or TRBV12-4 with TRBJ1-5, with a possible D match to TRBD1 (6 bases). The CDR3 extends over 13 amino acids. V was pared by 7 bases and J by 11 bases, with 18 bases between. CDR3 sequence: CASTPGGGQAQHF. The DNA for the CDR3 is TGTGCCAGCACCCCCGGTGGGGGCCAGGCCCAGCATTTT.

The chain joins TRBV7-6 to TRBJ2-7; D remains ambiguous. With 5 bases removed from V and 0 bases from J, the gap between germline ends came to 8 bases. Per germline, CDR1 SGHVS and CDR2 FNYEAQ. The CDR3 runs 13 residues. The CDR3 nucleotides read TGTGCCAGCAGCCCCCAGAGCTCCTACGAGCAGTACTTC. Translating gives CASSPQSSYEQYF.

The V and J genes are TRBV13 and TRBJ2-7, with 10 bases aligning to TRBD2. CDR1 is PRHDT, CDR2 FYEKMQ, per germline (reference sequence). The CDR3 has 19 residues. Losses at the gene ends were 4 bases for V and 4 bases for J; bases not matched to a gene: 19. CDR3 sequence: CASSSRGRPLAGALYEQYF. CDR3 DNA: TGTGCCAGCAGCTCCAGGGGTCGACCGCTAGCGGGGGCTTTATACGAGCAGTACTTC.

The V and J genes are TRBV19 and TRBJ1-6; D possibly corresponds to TRBD1 (5 bases). The CDR3 is 15 residues long. CDR1 is LNHDA and CDR2 is SQIVND in the germline V gene (reference sequence). V lost 7 bases, J lost 5 bases, and 15 bases lay in between. CDR3 in DNA: TGTGCCAGTACCCTCCGGGACGTAGATAATTCACCCCTCCACTTT. Translation: CASTLRDVDNSPLHF.

The chain has TRBV7-9 and TRBJ2-7; D is perhaps TRBD1 or TRBD2 (5 bases each). The CDR3 sequence is 14 residues long. The V gene's germline CDR1 is SEHNR and CDR2 FQNEAQ (reference sequence). V lost 4 bases, J lost 2 bases, and 12 bases lay in between. The DNA of the CDR3 is TGTGCCAGCAGCTCAACCGGGACCCCCTACGAGCAGTACTTC. It yields the protein CASSSTGTPYEQYF.

V and J are TRBV19 and TRBJ2-7; D unclear. The V end was cut by 8 bases, the J end by 2 bases, with 19 bases between. The CDR3 consists of 15 residues. Germline-derived CDR1 and CDR2 are LNHDA and SQIVND (reference sequence). CDR3 DNA: TGTGCCAGTCGGCCTAAGGCCGGCGGTACCTACGAGCAGTACTTC. Encoded protein: CASRPKAGGTYEQYF. The complete variable domain, with remaining parts taken from reference TRBV19 and TRBJ2-7, reads DGGITQSPKYLFRKEGQNVTLSCEQNLNHDAMYWYRQDPGQGLRLIYYSQIVNDFQKGDIAEGYSVSREKKESFPLTVTSAQKNPTAFYLCASRPKAGGTYEQYFGPGTRLTVT.

The chain uses TRBV19 and TRBJ1-1, with 8 bases aligning to TRBD1. V lost 10 bases and J lost 4; bases outside the gene matches: 8. The CDR3 sequence is 13 residues long. CDR1 is LNHDA, CDR2 SQIVND, per germline (reference sequence). This CDR3 is CAIRQGPGTEAFF. CDR3 coding DNA: TGTGCCATACGACAGGGGCCGGGCACTGAAGCTTTCTTT. The complete variable domain, with remaining parts taken from reference TRBV19 and TRBJ1-1, reads DGGITQSPKYLFRKEGQNVTLSCEQNLNHDAMYWYRQDPGQGLRLIYYSQIVNDFQKGDIAEGYSVSREKKESFPLTVTSAQKNPTAFYLCAIRQGPGTEAFFGQGTRLTVV.

This chain links TRBV7-2 with TRBJ1-1; D may be TRBD1 (6 bases). The CDR3 is 15 residues long. Germline CDR1 is SGHTA and CDR2 is FQGNSA. V was shortened by 2 bases and J by 1 base, with 11 bases between the two germline ends. The CDR3 loop is CASSLTGLRNTEAFF. CDR3 DNA: TGTGCCAGCAGCTTAACAGGGCTGAGGAACACTGAAGCTTTCTTT.

The chain links TRBV12-5 to TRBJ2-1; a possible D gene is TRBD1 (5 bases). This CDR3 is 13 amino acids long. Trimming stripped 6 bases from V and 8 bases from J, with 14 bases between. Germline loops: CDR1 LGHNT, CDR2 FRNRAP. CDR3 residues: CASGPDSTHEQFF. For the CDR3, the DNA is TGTGCTAGTGGCCCCGACAGTACACATGAGCAGTTCTTC.

As to this clone: The sample holds other DNA sequences that translate to the same CDR3. The rearrangement uses TRBV20-1 and TRBJ1-2, with TRBD1 as a possible D gene (5 bases). V was cut by 3 bases and J by 3 bases, with 14 bases left in between. Per the germline V gene, CDR1 is DFQATT and CDR2 is SNEGSKA (reference sequence). The CDR3 runs 14 residues. In DNA, the CDR3 is TGCAGTGCTAGTCTTCCGGGGGTGGACTATGGCTACACCTTC. Translated: CSASLPGVDYGYTF.

The V and J genes are TRBV12-3 or TRBV12-4 and TRBJ1-2; TRBD1 is a possible D gene (6 bases). The CDR3 length is 12 residues. V lost 7 bases and J lost 7, with 13 bases in between. CDR3 sequence: CASTVGGFGYTF. CDR3 DNA: TGTGCCAGCACCGTAGGGGGATTTGGCTACACCTTC.

V usage is TRBV9 and J usage is TRBJ2-7; possible D gene TRBD2, 6 bases. Deletions cut 2 bases from V and 3 bases from J, with 9 bases between. The germline V gene encodes CDR1 SGDLS and CDR2 YYNGEE. This CDR3 is 13 amino acids long. The CDR3 region is CASSVQGGYEQYF. The DNA for the CDR3 is TGTGCCAGCAGCGTTCAGGGAGGCTACGAGCAGTACTTC.